These 5 T cell receptor beta chains were all obtained from the same sample, sequenced in a study of early stage breast cancer tumors. Some clones are missing from TCRdb's copy, which holds only in-frame ones; the method was immunoSEQ multiplex PCR. Here the sample spans roughly 9,900 clones, 64% being singletons. Sequencing was performed on breast tumor tissue. Receptor source: a person aged 55 to 75 with breast cancer.

This clone appeared once. This sequence joins TRBV9 and TRBJ2-3; D remains unclear. CDR1 and CDR2 from the germline V gene are SGDLS and YYNGEE. The CDR3 contains 12 residues. V dropped 4 bases and J dropped 1 base, with 4 bases sitting between them. In DNA form, the CDR3 reads TGTGCCAGCAGCTTTCGCACAGATACGCAGTATTTT. Translation gives CASSFRTDTQYF.

This clone is judged medium-sized. The rearrangement links TRBV7-9 to TRBJ2-1; tentatively, D is TRBD1 (6 bases). Germline lookup yields CDR1 SEHNR and CDR2 FQNEAQ (reference sequence). The V gene lost 4 bases and the J gene lost 6 bases, with 22 bases spanning the gap. The CDR3 has 17 amino acids. DNA for the CDR3: TGTGCCAGCAGCTCCGAAGGGGGAGTACGCTTGGTCAATGAGCAGTTCTTC. This codes for CASSSEGGVRLVNEQFF.

V is TRBV7-8 and J is TRBJ2-7; the match to TRBD2 covers 8 bases. J gave up 4 bases and V 1 base, and 9 bases lay outside the gene matches. The CDR3 has 16 amino acids. The germline V gene has CDR1 SGHVS and CDR2 FQNEAQ. CDR3 DNA sequence: TGTGCCAGCAGCTTAGAAATGATTGGGACTAGGTACGAGCAGTACTTC. Encoded protein: CASSLEMIGTRYEQYF.

The rearrangement joins TRBV9 to TRBJ1-4; D not certain. The CDR3 loop spans 13 amino acids. Trimming removed 4 bases from V and 3 bases from J, with 7 bases in between. The germline V gene has CDR1 SGDLS and CDR2 YYNGEE. CDR3 coding DNA: TGTGCCAGCAGCCCCCACGCTAATGAAAAACTGTTTTTT. Encoded protein: CASSPHANEKLFF.

This clone turned up a few times. The V gene is TRBV27, the J gene TRBJ2-5, with 7 bases aligning to TRBD1. Germline CDR1 and CDR2: MNHEY and SMNVEV (reference sequence). The CDR3 covers 15 residues. The ends lost 4 bases at V and 4 bases at J; junction bases unmatched: 9. CDR3 sequence: CASSSSDRPGETQYF. The CDR3 bases are TGTGCCAGCAGTTCCTCGGACAGGCCGGGAGAGACCCAGTACTTC.